A selection of T cell receptor beta chains follows, all from one sample in a study of vaccination and CD4 T cells after COVID-19. Their target antigens are unknown. TCRdb reprocessed the PCR reads with MiXCR, giving one entry per CDR3 protein. The sample carries roughly 19,000 distinct CDR3 sequences, around 50% recorded once. The sequenced material came from CD4+ T cells from blood, cultured in vitro. Receptor source: a human donor who had recovered from COVID-19. Each CDR3 is given with its conserved first and last residue. A D gene is named only where the DNA matches it firmly. Clone size is given for some rows only: seen once, a few or many times, or a class if the clone is expanded.

clone size | J gene | D gene | CDR3 length | V gene | CDR3 DNA | CDR3 protein
few | TRBJ2-1 | . | 11 | TRBV11-3 | TGTGCCAGCAGCGGAGACCAGGAGCAGTTCTTC | CASSGDQEQFF
. | TRBJ2-3 | . | 15 | TRBV19 | TGTGCCCCCAGGTACGGGAGAGGAGGCACAGATACGCAGTATTTT | CAPRYGRGGTDTQYF
. | TRBJ2-5 | . | 13 | TRBV30 | TGTGCCTGGAGAGGCAGGGGAAGAGAGACCCAGTACTTC | CAWRGRGRETQYF
. | TRBJ2-1 | . | 15 | TRBV11-1 | TGTGCCAGCAGCCCCCGAGGGGGAGGCGGAAATGAGCAGTTCTTC | CASSPRGGGGNEQFF
. | TRBJ1-2 | . | 14 | TRBV7-9 | TGTGCCAGCAGCTTAGTTGCAGACCAAAGGGGCTACACCTTC | CASSLVADQRGYTF
. | TRBJ1-1 | . | 14 | TRBV7-8 | TGTGCCAGCAGCCTAATCTGGGAGAACACTGAAGCTTTCTTT | CASSLIWENTEAFF
once | TRBJ2-5 | . | 13 | TRBV7-9 | TGTGCCAGCAGCCTTGGGGACCGACCCTACCAGTACTTC | CASSLGDRPYQYF
. | TRBJ1-5 | . | 14 | TRBV2 | TGTGCCAGCAGAGGAGACAGCACCAATCAGCCCCAGCATTTT | CASRGDSTNQPQHF
. | TRBJ1-2 | . | 17 | TRBV5-4 | TGTGCCAGCAGCCCGAGGGGGGGGCGCGATCCCGACGATGGCTACACCTTC | CASSPRGGRDPDDGYTF
. | TRBJ2-1 | . | 14 | TRBV10-2 | TGCGCCAGCATCGGGCTGGACAGTTACAATGAGCAGTTCTTC | CASIGLDSYNEQFF
. | TRBJ2-7 | TRBD1 | 14 | TRBV20-1 | TGCAGTGCTCTAATTCCGGGACAGTCCTACGAGCAGTACTTC | CSALIPGQSYEQYF
. | TRBJ2-5 | . | 11 | TRBV24-1 | TGTGCCACCAGTGTTGAAGAGACCCAGTACTTC | CATSVEETQYF
. | TRBJ2-6 | TRBD1 | 17 | TRBV20-1 | TGCAGTGCGGCCCGGGGACAGGACTTCTCCGGGGCCAACGTCCTGACTTTC | CSAARGQDFSGANVLTF
. | TRBJ2-1 | TRBD2 | 17 | TRBV12-3/TRBV12-4 | TGTGCCAGCAGTCCACGTCTGGAGCGGGAGGCCTCCAATGAGCAGTTCTTC | CASSPRLEREASNEQFF
. | TRBJ2-7 | TRBD1 | 15 | TRBV4-1 | TGCGCCAGCAGCCCAAGAGAGGGGCAGGGGGACGAGCAGTACTTC | CASSPREGQGDEQYF
few | TRBJ1-4 | . | 16 | TRBV20-1 | TGCAGTGCTAGAGATCCTCGGACAGCACTGCATGAAAAACTGTTTTTT | CSARDPRTALHEKLFF
few | TRBJ1-1 | . | 14 | TRBV27 | TGTGCCAGCAGTTTAAGAGCCAGTGGGACTGAAGCTTTCTTT | CASSLRASGTEAFF
few | TRBJ2-3 | . | 16 | TRBV20-1 | TGCAGTGCTCCTACAGGGTCCGGGAGCCTTCCAGATACGCAGTATTTT | CSAPTGSGSLPDTQYF
. | TRBJ1-6 | . | 15 | TRBV10-3 | TGTGCCATCAGTGACGGGGGCCAGTCTAATTCGCCCCTCCACTTT | CAISDGGQSNSPLHF
. | TRBJ2-7 | TRBD2 | 14 | TRBV20-1 | TGCAGTGCTAGAGGACCAGCGGGAGCGAGGGAGCAGTACTTC | CSARGPAGAREQYF
. | TRBJ1-4 | . | 14 | TRBV20-1 | TGCAGTGCTAGAGATCGACGGGCCGTTGAAAAACTGTTTTTT | CSARDRRAVEKLFF
. | TRBJ1-1 | . | 13 | TRBV7-3 | TGTGCCAGCAGCTTAATGATGAACACTGAAGCTTTCTTT | CASSLMMNTEAFF
. | TRBJ2-2 | . | 16 | TRBV27 | TGTGCCAGCAGTCACCTGGGAATAGGGACCACCGGGGAGCTGTTTTTT | CASSHLGIGTTGELFF
few | TRBJ1-1 | . | 13 | TRBV6-1 | TGTGCCAGCACTTCAGTGAGTGGGACTGAAGCTTTCTTT | CASTSVSGTEAFF
. | TRBJ2-7 | . | 11 | TRBV20-1 | TGCAGTGCTAGGGCCTTAGATGAGCAGTACTTC | CSARALDEQYF
. | TRBJ2-5 | TRBD1 | 16 | TRBV27 | TGTGCCAGCAGTTTATTCTCCCTGGACAGGAGGGAGACCCAGTACTTC | CASSLFSLDRRETQYF
. | TRBJ1-2 | . | 13 | TRBV12-3/TRBV12-4 | TGTGCCAGCAGTTCCACATCTAACTATGGCTACACCTTC | CASSSTSNYGYTF
. | TRBJ1-2 | . | 13 | TRBV7-3 | TGTGCCAGCAGCCCCAGTTGGGGTGATGGCTACACCTTC | CASSPSWGDGYTF
once | TRBJ1-5 | . | 13 | TRBV19 | TGTGCCAGTAGTACCCAGAGGGATCAGCCCCAGCATTTT | CASSTQRDQPQHF
. | TRBJ1-2 | . | 13 | TRBV2 | TGTGCCAGCAGTGAATGGGGTAACTATGGCTACACCTTC | CASSEWGNYGYTF
. | TRBJ1-5 | TRBD1 | 15 | TRBV5-1 | TGCGCCAGCAGCCCTGAGACAGGGTCAGGGCAGCCCCAGCATTTT | CASSPETGSGQPQHF
. | TRBJ2-7 | . | 12 | TRBV20-1 | TGCAGTGCTAGAGAGTCCTCCTACGAGCAGTACTTC | CSARESSYEQYF
. | TRBJ2-7 | . | 14 | TRBV6-1 | TGTGCCAGCAGTGAAGAAGACACAGGCTACGAGCAGTACTTC | CASSEEDTGYEQYF
. | TRBJ2-2 | . | 15 | TRBV10-3 | TGTGCCATCAGCGAGCCCGGACTCATCACCGGGGAGCTGTTTTTT | CAISEPGLITGELFF
. | TRBJ1-1 | . | 15 | TRBV7-2 | TGTGCCAGCAGCCGACGGGTGGCAGGAAGGACTGAAGCTTTCTTT | CASSRRVAGRTEAFF
. | TRBJ1-1 | TRBD1 | 14 | TRBV20-1 | TGCAGTGCTAGGGACAGGAGGAAGAACACTGAAGCTTTCTTT | CSARDRRKNTEAFF
. | TRBJ1-1 | . | 14 | TRBV28 | TGTGCCAGCTTCTCGATAGAAGGGAACACTGAAGCTTTCTTT | CASFSIEGNTEAFF
. | TRBJ1-5 | TRBD1 | 14 | TRBV29-1 | TGCAGCGTTGTCGGGACAGATAGCAATCAGCCCCAGCATTTT | CSVVGTDSNQPQHF
few | TRBJ2-7 | . | 14 | TRBV7-6 | TGTGCCAGCAGCCCCAACATCGACTCCTACGAGCAGTACTTC | CASSPNIDSYEQYF
large | TRBJ2-3 | . | 15 | TRBV20-1 | TGCAGTGCTAGAAGACTAGTCTCACGCACAGATACGCAGTATTTT | CSARRLVSRTDTQYF
. | TRBJ2-6 | . | 19 | TRBV28 | TGTGCCAGCAGTGGGAGCTCGACGGGAGCCTTCTCTGGGGCCAACGTCCTGACTTTC | CASSGSSTGAFSGANVLTF
. | TRBJ2-2 | . | 19 | TRBV10-3 | TGTGCCATCAGTGATTTCATGACCCAGGGAGTGAGTGGAACCGGGGAGCTGTTTTTT | CAISDFMTQGVSGTGELFF
. | TRBJ1-5 | . | 14 | TRBV19 | TGTGCCAGTAGTATCGGAGGGGTCCCTCAGCCCCAGCATTTT | CASSIGGVPQPQHF
. | TRBJ2-7 | . | 15 | TRBV27 | TGTGCCAGCAGTTTAGTAGACGCGGTCAACTACGAGCAGTACTTC | CASSLVDAVNYEQYF
. | TRBJ2-2 | . | 14 | TRBV7-2 | TGTGCCAGCGGCTTAGCGAGCGTCACCGGGGAGCTGTTTTTT | CASGLASVTGELFF
. | TRBJ1-6 | . | 16 | TRBV19 | TGTGCCGCCAAAAGAGGGGGTTCCTCCTATAATTCACCCCTCCACTTT | CAAKRGGSSYNSPLHF
. | TRBJ1-5 | . | 15 | TRBV19 | TGTGCCAGTAGTCGAGGTGTGCCCGGCAATCAGCCCCAGCATTTT | CASSRGVPGNQPQHF
few | TRBJ1-5 | . | 14 | TRBV20-1 | TGCAGTGCTAGGTCACAGGGTAGCAATCAGCCCCAGCATTTT | CSARSQGSNQPQHF
. | TRBJ1-1 | . | 14 | TRBV6-1 | TGTGCCAGCAGTCAAAGGCCATTGAACACTGAAGCTTTCTTT | CASSQRPLNTEAFF